Below, one T cell receptor beta chain is given with its context. How the authors handled the data: Reference gene primer amplification yielded estimated nucleated cell counts. The assay was immunoSEQ multiplex PCR, and TCRdb's table has in-frame clones only and misses some. V, J and clone size reflect that table, while D and trimming were determined from the DNA. Seen here are 250,000 to 300,000 clones, around 83% observed once, and the top ten hold less than 4%. Germline-derived CDR1 and CDR2 are SGHAT and FQNNGV. The CDR3 has 15 residues. The V end was cut by 0 bases, the J end by 5 bases, with 14 bases between. These data originate in a study of blood T cell repertoires in COVID-19. Study information: Samples representing acute and convalescent COVID-19 were sourced from the United States, Italy and Spain. PBMCs, B-cell-depleted T cells, or T cells provided the cDNA or gDNA that made up the material.

The V gene is TRBV11-2, the J gene TRBJ2-7; D is perhaps TRBD1 (5 bases). Material: peripheral blood. The clonotype was recovered from a man aged 18 to 29 with active or convalescent COVID-19. This chain's CDR3 is CASSLDWSQGHEQYF. CDR3 sequence (DNA): TGTGCCAGCAGCTTAGATTGGAGCCAGGGCCACGAGCAGTACTTC.